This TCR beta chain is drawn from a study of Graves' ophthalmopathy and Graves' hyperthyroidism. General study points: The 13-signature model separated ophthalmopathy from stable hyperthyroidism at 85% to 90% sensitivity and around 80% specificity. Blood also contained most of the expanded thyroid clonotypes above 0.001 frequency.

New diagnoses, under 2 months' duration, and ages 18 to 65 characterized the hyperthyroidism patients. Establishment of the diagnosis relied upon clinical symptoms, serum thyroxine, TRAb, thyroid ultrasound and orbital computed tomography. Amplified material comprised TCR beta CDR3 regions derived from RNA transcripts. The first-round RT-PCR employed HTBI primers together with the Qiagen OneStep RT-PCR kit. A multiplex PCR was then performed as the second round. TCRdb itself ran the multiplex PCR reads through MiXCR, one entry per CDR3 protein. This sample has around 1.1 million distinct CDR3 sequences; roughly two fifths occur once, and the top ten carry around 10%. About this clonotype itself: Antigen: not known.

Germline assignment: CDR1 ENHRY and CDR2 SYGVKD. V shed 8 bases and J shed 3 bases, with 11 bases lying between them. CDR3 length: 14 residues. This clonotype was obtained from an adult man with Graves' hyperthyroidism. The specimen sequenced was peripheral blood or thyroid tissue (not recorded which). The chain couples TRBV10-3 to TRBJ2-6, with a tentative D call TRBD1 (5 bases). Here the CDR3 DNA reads TGTGCCATCGGGGCGTTTGTTGGGGCCAACGTCCTGACTTTC. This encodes CAIGAFVGANVLTF.